The 16 T cell receptor beta chains below all came from one sample that was sequenced in a study of cytomegalovirus exposure and HLA in healthy donors. Use of 60 Vbeta and 13 Jbeta primers characterized the PCR. The protocol was immunoSEQ multiplex PCR, while the TCRdb copy is restricted to in-frame clones and leaves out a portion. The sample lists around 170,000 clones, 80% seen once, with more than 5% in the top ten. Sequencing was done on a sample of PBMCs. Source of these receptors: a man aged 35-49 years in good health and CMV-seronegative.

The V gene is TRBV18, the J gene TRBJ2-3; 10 bases fit TRBD2. With V trimmed by 3 bases and J by 6 bases, 15 bases remained unmatched. The germline gives CDR1 KGHSH, CDR2 LQKENI. There are 18 residues in the CDR3. The CDR3 nucleotides read TGTGCCAGCTCACCCCTACTCGGTACTAGCGGGAAACGGGATACGCAGTATTTT. Protein: CASSPLLGTSGKRDTQYF.

In the case of this clone: A junction end diverges from the germline sequence, so it may reflect a read error. V and J are TRBV19 and TRBJ2-3; D perhaps matches TRBD2 (7 bases). This CDR3 contains 15 residues. The germline V gene encodes CDR1 LNHDA and CDR2 SQIVND (reference sequence). Here the CDR3 DNA reads TGTGCCAGTAGTATAGTAGGCGGGGGCACAAATACGCAGTATTTT. It codes for CASSIVGGGTNTQYF.

This clone was detected only once. The chain employs TRBV7-2 and TRBJ2-7, with D perhaps matching TRBD2 (6 bases). Germline V gene lookup returns CDR1 SGHTA and CDR2 FQGNSA. There are 15 residues in the CDR3. V was pared by 4 bases and J by 0 bases, with 13 bases between. CDR3 sequence reads: CASSWEAGFSYEQYF. The CDR3, as DNA: TGTGCCAGCAGCTGGGAAGCGGGCTTCTCCTACGAGCAGTACTTC.

The V and J genes are TRBV15 and TRBJ1-1, with 7 nucleotides matching TRBD1. The CDR3 sequence is 15 residues long. The germline V gene encodes CDR1 LNHNV and CDR2 YYDKDF (reference sequence). Unmatched junction bases numbered 6, after V lost 5 bases and J lost 0 bases. The CDR3 spells CATSRGDSMNTEAFF. The CDR3 bases are TGTGCCACCAGCCGTGGGGACAGTATGAACACTGAAGCTTTCTTT.

The gene calls are TRBV9 and TRBJ2-5; 8 positions agree with TRBD2. V gave up 3 bases and J gave up 1 base; unmatched junction bases: 5. Germline CDR1 reads SGDLS; CDR2 reads YYNGEE. CDR3 size: 15 residues. The CDR3 loop reads CASSEGGTSQETQYF. CDR3 nucleotide sequence: TGTGCCAGCAGCGAGGGAGGGACTAGCCAAGAGACCCAGTACTTC.

This clone has a count of ten or more. This chain links TRBV9 with TRBJ2-1, with a tentative D call TRBD1 (5 bases). CDR1 and CDR2 from the germline V gene are SGDLS and YYNGEE. The CDR3 consists of 14 residues. The V end was cut by 4 bases, the J end by 1 base, with 9 bases between. Written as DNA, the CDR3 is TGTGCCAGCAGCTCACCAGGGTCCTACAATGAGCAGTTCTTC. Its protein is CASSSPGSYNEQFF.

On this clone: At one of its ends the junction is not consistent with the germline gene, which may arise from a read error. The gene calls are TRBV7-9 and TRBJ2-3, with TRBD1 as a possible D gene (6 bases). Germline assignment: CDR1 SEHNR and CDR2 FQNEAQ (reference sequence). The CDR3 is made up of 12 amino acids. CDR3 residues: CSSSSGVDTQYF. In DNA form, the CDR3 reads TGTTCCAGCAGCTCAGGGGTAGATACGCAGTATTTT. The full variable domain, in which reference TRBV7-9 and TRBJ2-3 provide the parts outside the CDR3, is DTGVSQNPRHKITKRGQNVTFRCDPISEHNRLYWYRQTLGQGPEFLTYFQNEAQLEKSRLLSDRFSAERPKGSFSTLEIQRTEQGDSAMYLCSSSSGVDTQYFGPGTRLTVL.

This clone was picked up a small number of times. This chain joins TRBV19 and TRBJ2-5, with a tentative D call TRBD2 (6 bases). Deletions cut 8 bases from V and 5 bases from J, with 12 bases between. Germline assignment: CDR1 LNHDA and CDR2 SQIVND (reference sequence). This CDR3 spans 12 amino acids. The CDR3 DNA reads as TGTGCCAGTCGTTCGGGAGAGGAGACCCAGTACTTC. As protein: CASRSGEETQYF.

CDR3 residues: CASAPLGGYYNEQFF. Here the CDR3 DNA reads TGTGCCAGTGCCCCCTTGGGCGGGTATTACAATGAGCAGTTCTTC. V usage is TRBV18 and J usage is TRBJ2-1; possibly TRBD2 for D (5 bases). CDR3 length equals 15 residues. Germline CDR1 and CDR2: KGHSH and LQKENI. V lost 9 bases, J lost 4 bases, and 19 bases lay in between.

The sample holds a few counts of this clone. CDR3 sequence (DNA): TGTGCCAGCAGCTTAACCCGGACAGGGGGCCAGGAGACCCAGTACTTC. It is translated as CASSLTRTGGQETQYF. This chain connects TRBV11-3 to TRBJ2-5, with TRBD1 identical over 11 bases. CDR3 length: 16 residues. The V and J ends lost 2 bases and 5 bases, in that order; junction bases with no gene match: 7. Germline V gene sequence: CDR1 SGHNT, CDR2 YENEEA.

The CDR3 loop reads CSVEGLAVYNEQFF. DNA of the CDR3: TGCAGCGTTGAAGGACTAGCGGTTTACAATGAGCAGTTCTTC. This chain uses TRBV29-1 with TRBJ2-1, with 9 bases identical to TRBD2. Looked up from germline, CDR1 is SQVTM and CDR2 is ANQGSEA. The CDR3 spans 14 residues. V lost 1 base, J lost 4 bases, and 2 bases stayed unmatched.

The chain employs TRBV7-8 and TRBJ2-3, with D perhaps TRBD2 (5 bases). This CDR3 contains 17 residues. Germline V lookup: CDR1 SGHVS, CDR2 FQNEAQ. Between the trimmed V and J ends, which lost 4 bases and 3 bases, there was a span of 20 bases. This CDR3 reads CASSSPRTALKTDTQYF. Written as DNA, the CDR3 is TGTGCCAGCAGCTCCCCTCGGACTGCCTTGAAGACAGATACGCAGTATTTT.

V usage is TRBV5-1 and J usage is TRBJ1-2; 9 bases fit TRBD1. Germline V gives CDR1 SGHRS, CDR2 YFSETQ. The junction had 11 bases not matched to a gene; V was cut back by 2 bases and J by 6 bases. This CDR3 has 16 amino acids. CDR3: CASSFLSRQGENGYTF. The DNA for the CDR3 is TGCGCCAGCAGCTTTTTAAGCAGACAGGGGGAAAATGGCTACACCTTC.

CDR3 loop: CASSLVRQGTDTQYF. The CDR3 DNA reads as TGTGCCAGCAGCTTAGTCCGACAGGGCACAGATACGCAGTATTTT. V usage is TRBV7-2 and J usage is TRBJ2-3, with a possible D match to TRBD1 (6 bases). V was shortened by 1 base and J by 1 base, with 9 bases between the two germline ends. The CDR3 is made up of 15 amino acids. Per the germline V gene, CDR1 is SGHTA and CDR2 is FQGNSA.

The J gene is TRBJ2-3, the V gene TRBV4-3; 7 bases are shared with TRBD2. Germline lookup yields CDR1 LGHNA and CDR2 YSLEER. The J segment lost 0 bases and the V segment lost 0 bases, leaving 9 bases of the junction unmatched. The CDR3 loop spans 18 amino acids. CDR3 DNA sequence: TGCGCCAGCAGCCAAGATAGGGGAGGGGACGCAAGCACAGATACGCAGTATTTT. Translating gives CASSQDRGGDASTDTQYF.

The chain joins TRBV27 to TRBJ2-1; TRBD1 matches at 9 bases. The CDR3 is 16 residues long. Trimming took 6 bases from V and 0 from J; bases not matched to a gene: 6. Germline assignment: CDR1 MNHEY and CDR2 SMNVEV (reference sequence). CDR3 nucleotides: TGTGCCAGCAGGACAGGGGGTGAGAGCTCCTACAATGAGCAGTTCTTC. Translation: CASRTGGESSYNEQFF.